These 8 T cell receptor beta chains originate from one sample sequenced in a study of human T cells and chemical hapten exposure. Time point indicated: pre-sensitization, week 0. The treatment denotes: therapeutic diphenylcyclopropenone sensitization with weekly scalp DPC. From the RACE reads, TCRdb called clonotypes with MiXCR, one entry per CDR3 protein. The repertoire holds roughly 110,000 distinct CDR3 sequences, with 12% as singletons. This specimen consisted of whole blood, obtained in connection with sensitization to the hapten diphenylcyclopropenone (DPC). The receptors originated from a woman aged 45-65 years with alopecia areata. Some clones in this sample may be carry-over from other donors' samples.

The table lists this clonotype with a few counts. The chain is built from TRBV5-4 and TRBJ2-2; D uncertain. Per the germline V gene, CDR1 is SGHNT and CDR2 is YYREEE (reference sequence). The V end lost 3 bases, the J end lost 2 bases, and 5 bases lay between the germline ends. This CDR3 region has 13 residues. CDR3 sequence: CASSWDNTGELFF. In DNA, the CDR3 is TGTGCCAGCAGCTGGGATAACACCGGGGAGCTGTTTTTT.

The chain is built from TRBV10-1 and TRBJ2-3; TRBD2 aligns across 12 bases. Germline-derived CDR1 and CDR2 are WNHNN and SYGVQD (reference sequence). The CDR3 has 18 residues. V was clipped by 4 bases and J by 5 bases; unmatched bases: 13. The CDR3 DNA is TGCGCCAGCAGTGGACTAGCGGGAGTCAGTTCAAAAATAGATACGCAGTATTTT. The encoded protein is CASSGLAGVSSKIDTQYF.

The chain recombines TRBV29-1 with TRBJ2-2; TRBD1 agrees at 7 bases. The CDR3 contains 11 residues. The germline V gene has CDR1 SQVTM and CDR2 ANQGSEA. V lost 5 bases, J lost 11 bases, and 5 bases stayed unmatched. The DNA of the CDR3 is TGCAGCGTTCGCCAGGGGGTTGAGCTGTTTTTT. Translation: CSVRQGVELFF.

This clonotype was picked up many times. The chain carries TRBV12-3 or TRBV12-4 and TRBJ1-5, with D perhaps TRBD1 (5 bases). The germline V and J ends were trimmed by 4 bases and 4 bases, with 11 bases remaining between them. The CDR3 has 14 amino acids. The CDR3 spells CASSSRDGNQPQHF. For the CDR3, the DNA is TGTGCCAGCAGTTCCCGGGACGGTAATCAGCCCCAGCATTTT.

This clonotype was detected a few times. This CDR3 is CASRRGGRRTGELFF. CDR3 coding DNA: TGTGCCAGCAGAAGAGGGGGGCGGCGCACCGGGGAGCTGTTTTTT. The chain couples TRBV11-2 to TRBJ2-2, with D perhaps being TRBD1 or TRBD2 (6 bases each). This CDR3 has 15 residues. CDR1 is SGHAT and CDR2 is FQNNGV in the germline V gene. The V end was cut by 6 bases, the J end by 4 bases, with 15 bases between.

This clonotype was recorded many times. This chain joins TRBV6-2 or TRBV6-3 and TRBJ2-3, with no clear D. CDR3 length: 15 amino acids. Germline V gene lookup returns CDR1 MNHEY and CDR2 SVGEGT. V was trimmed by 7 bases and J by 3 bases, leaving 17 bases between them. CDR3 protein: CASTPLGIGTDTQYF. For the CDR3, the DNA is TGTGCCAGCACCCCCCTGGGGATAGGGACAGATACGCAGTATTTT.

This clonotype was counted many times. The chain uses TRBV28 and TRBJ1-1; D is undetermined. The V gene lost 5 bases and the J gene lost 1 base, with 5 bases spanning the gap. Per germline, CDR1 MDHEN and CDR2 SYDVKM. The CDR3 has 12 amino acids. The CDR3 region is CASSLGNTEAFF. In nucleotides, the CDR3 is TGTGCCAGCAGTCTCGGGAACACTGAAGCTTTCTTT. The full variable domain, in which reference TRBV28 and TRBJ1-1 provide the parts outside the CDR3, is DVKVTQSSRYLVKRTGEKVFLECVQDMDHENMFWYRQDPGLGLRLIYFSYDVKMKEKGDIPEGYSVSREKKERFSLILESASTNQTSMYLCASSLGNTEAFFGQGTRLTVV.

V usage is TRBV6-6 and J usage is TRBJ1-1; D uncertain. Deletions cut 2 bases from V and 1 base from J, with 8 bases between. The CDR3 spans 14 residues. Germline V gene lookup returns CDR1 MNHNY and CDR2 SVGAGI (reference sequence). The CDR3 DNA reads as TGTGCCAGCAGTTACGGGGTGACGAACACTGAAGCTTTCTTT. Translation gives CASSYGVTNTEAFF.